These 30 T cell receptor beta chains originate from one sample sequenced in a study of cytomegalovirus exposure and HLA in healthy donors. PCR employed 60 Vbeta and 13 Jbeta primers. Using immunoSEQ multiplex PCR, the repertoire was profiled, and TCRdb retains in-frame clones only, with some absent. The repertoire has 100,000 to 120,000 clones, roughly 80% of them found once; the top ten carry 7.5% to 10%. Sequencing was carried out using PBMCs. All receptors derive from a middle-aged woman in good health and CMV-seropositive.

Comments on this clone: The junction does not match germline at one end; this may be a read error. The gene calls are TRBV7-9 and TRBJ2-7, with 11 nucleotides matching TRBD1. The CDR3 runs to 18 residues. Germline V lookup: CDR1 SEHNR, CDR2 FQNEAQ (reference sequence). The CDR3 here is CSSSPSAGTGGSPYEQYF. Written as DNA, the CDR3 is TGTTCCAGCAGCCCGTCGGCAGGGACAGGGGGGTCCCCCTACGAGCAGTACTTC.

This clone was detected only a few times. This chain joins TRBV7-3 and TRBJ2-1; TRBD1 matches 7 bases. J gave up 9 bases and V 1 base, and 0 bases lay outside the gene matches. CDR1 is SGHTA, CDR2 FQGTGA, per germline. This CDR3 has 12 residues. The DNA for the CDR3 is TGTGCCAGCAGCTTAAACAGGGGTGAGCAGTTCTTC. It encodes CASSLNRGEQFF.

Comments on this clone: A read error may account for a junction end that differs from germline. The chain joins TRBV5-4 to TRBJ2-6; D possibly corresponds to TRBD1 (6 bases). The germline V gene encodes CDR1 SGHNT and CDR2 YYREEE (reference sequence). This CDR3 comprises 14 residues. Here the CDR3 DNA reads TGTGCCGGCAGCCACACAGGGACGGCCAACGTCCTGACTTTC. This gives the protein CAGSHTGTANVLTF. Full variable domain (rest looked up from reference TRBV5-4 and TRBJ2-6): ETGVTQSPTHLIKTRGQQVTLRCSSQSGHNTVSWYQQALGQGPQFIFQYYREEENGRGNFPPRFSGLQFPNYSSELNVNALELDDSALYLCAGSHTGTANVLTFGAGSRLTVL.

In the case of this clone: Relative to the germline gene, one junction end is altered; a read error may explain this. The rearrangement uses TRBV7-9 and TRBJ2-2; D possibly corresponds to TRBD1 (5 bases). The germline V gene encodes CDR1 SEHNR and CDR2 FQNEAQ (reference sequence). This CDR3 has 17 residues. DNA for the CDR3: TGTTCCAGCAGCCGATTGTCCTACAGGCCGAACACCGGGGAGCTGTTTTTT. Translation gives CSSSRLSYRPNTGELFF. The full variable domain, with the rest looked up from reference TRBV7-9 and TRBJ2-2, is DTGVSQNPRHKITKRGQNVTFRCDPISEHNRLYWYRQTLGQGPEFLTYFQNEAQLEKSRLLSDRFSAERPKGSFSTLEIQRTEQGDSAMYLCSSSRLSYRPNTGELFFGEGSRLTVL.

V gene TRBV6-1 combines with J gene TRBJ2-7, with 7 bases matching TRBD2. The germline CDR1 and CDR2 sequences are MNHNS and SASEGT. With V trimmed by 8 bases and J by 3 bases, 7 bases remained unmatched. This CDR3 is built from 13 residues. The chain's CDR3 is CASWGAGIYEQYF. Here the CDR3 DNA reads TGTGCCAGCTGGGGAGCGGGGATCTACGAGCAGTACTTC.

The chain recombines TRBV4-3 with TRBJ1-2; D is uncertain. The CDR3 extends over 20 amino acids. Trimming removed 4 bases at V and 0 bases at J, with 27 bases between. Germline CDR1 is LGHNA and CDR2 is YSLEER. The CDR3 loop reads CASSRSNLRDFKSANYGYTF. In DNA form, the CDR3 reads TGCGCCAGCAGCCGCTCGAACCTCCGGGATTTCAAATCAGCTAACTATGGCTACACCTTC.

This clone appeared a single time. The DNA for the CDR3 is TGTGCCAGCAGCGCCACGGCGGTAGTGGGGACCCAGTACTTC. Encoded protein: CASSATAVVGTQYF. The V and J genes are TRBV7-9 and TRBJ2-5; D is unclear. This CDR3 contains 14 residues. Germline CDR1 SEHNR, CDR2 FQNEAQ (reference sequence). Trimming cost V 5 bases and J 7 bases, with 17 bases left between them.

CDR3 coding DNA: TGCGCCAGCATGCCGATACAGGGGGCTAATCAGCCCCAGCATTTT. Its protein is CASMPIQGANQPQHF. V gene TRBV10-2 combines with J gene TRBJ1-5, with TRBD1 identical over 9 bases. V was pared by 7 bases and J by 4 bases, with 8 bases of the junction left unmatched. In germline, CDR1 is WSHSY, CDR2 SAAADI. The CDR3 consists of 15 residues.

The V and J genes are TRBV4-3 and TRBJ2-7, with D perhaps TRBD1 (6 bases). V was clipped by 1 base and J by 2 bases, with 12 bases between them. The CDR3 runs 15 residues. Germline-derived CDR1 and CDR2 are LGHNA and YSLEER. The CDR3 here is CASSQGPGQTYEQYF. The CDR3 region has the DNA TGCGCCAGCAGCCAAGGACCTGGACAGACCTACGAGCAGTACTTC.

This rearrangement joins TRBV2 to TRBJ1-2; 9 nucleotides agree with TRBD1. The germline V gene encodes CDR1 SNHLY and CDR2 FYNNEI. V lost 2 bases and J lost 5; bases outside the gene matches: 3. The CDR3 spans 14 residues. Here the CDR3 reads CASSEWTGVYGYTF. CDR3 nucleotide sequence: TGTGCCAGCAGTGAATGGACAGGGGTGTATGGCTACACCTTC.

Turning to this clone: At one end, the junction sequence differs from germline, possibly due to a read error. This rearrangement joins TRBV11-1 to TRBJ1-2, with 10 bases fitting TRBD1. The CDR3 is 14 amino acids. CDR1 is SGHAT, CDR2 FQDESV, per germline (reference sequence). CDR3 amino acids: CASSIAGTGAGYTF. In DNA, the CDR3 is TGTGCCAGCAGCATAGCCGGGACAGGGGCTGGCTACACCTTC.

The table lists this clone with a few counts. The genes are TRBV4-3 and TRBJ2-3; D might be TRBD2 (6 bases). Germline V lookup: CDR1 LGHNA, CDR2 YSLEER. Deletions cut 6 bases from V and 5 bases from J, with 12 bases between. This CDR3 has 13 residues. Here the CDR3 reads CASSRVEGDTQYF. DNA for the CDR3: TGCGCCAGCAGTCGGGTGGAGGGAGATACGCAGTATTTT.

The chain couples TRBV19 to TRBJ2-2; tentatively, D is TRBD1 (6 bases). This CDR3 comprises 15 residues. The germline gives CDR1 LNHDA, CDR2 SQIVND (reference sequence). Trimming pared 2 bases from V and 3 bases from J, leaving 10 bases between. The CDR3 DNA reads TGTGCCAGTAGTATAATATACAGGGACACCGGGGAGCTGTTTTTT. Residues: CASSIIYRDTGELFF.

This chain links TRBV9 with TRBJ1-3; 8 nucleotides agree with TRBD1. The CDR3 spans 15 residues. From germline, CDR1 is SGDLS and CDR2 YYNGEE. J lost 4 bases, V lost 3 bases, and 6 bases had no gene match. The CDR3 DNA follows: TGTGCCAGCAGCGCCTGGGGGGACAGGGGAAACACCATATATTTT. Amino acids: CASSAWGDRGNTIYF. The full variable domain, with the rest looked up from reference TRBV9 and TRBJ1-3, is DSGVTQTPKHLITATGQRVTLRCSPRSGDLSVYWYQQSLDQGLQFLIQYYNGEERAKGNILERFSAQQFPDLHSELNLSSLELGDSALYFCASSAWGDRGNTIYFGEGSWLTVV.

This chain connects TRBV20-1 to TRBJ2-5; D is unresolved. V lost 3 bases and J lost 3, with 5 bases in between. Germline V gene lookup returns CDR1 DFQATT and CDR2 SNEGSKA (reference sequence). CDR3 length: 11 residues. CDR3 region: CSARAEETQYF. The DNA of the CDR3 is TGCAGTGCTAGGGCGGAAGAGACCCAGTACTTC.

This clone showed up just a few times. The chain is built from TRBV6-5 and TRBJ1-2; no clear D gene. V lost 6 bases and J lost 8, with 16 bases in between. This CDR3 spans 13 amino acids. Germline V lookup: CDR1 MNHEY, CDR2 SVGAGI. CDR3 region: CASRRRLGYGYTF. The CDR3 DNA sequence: TGTGCCAGCAGGCGGAGATTGGGTTACGGCTACACCTTC.

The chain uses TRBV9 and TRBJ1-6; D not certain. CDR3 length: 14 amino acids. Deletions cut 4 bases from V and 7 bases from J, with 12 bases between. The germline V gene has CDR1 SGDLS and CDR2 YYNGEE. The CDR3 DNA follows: TGTGCCAGCAGCTCGGGGTTTGTAAATTCACCCCTCCACTTT. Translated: CASSSGFVNSPLHF.

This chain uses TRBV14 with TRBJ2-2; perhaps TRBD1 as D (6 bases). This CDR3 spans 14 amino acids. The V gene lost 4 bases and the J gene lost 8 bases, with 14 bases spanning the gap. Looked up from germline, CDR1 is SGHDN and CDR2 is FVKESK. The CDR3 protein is CASSLRQDWGELFF. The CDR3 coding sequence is TGTGCCAGCAGCCTTCGACAGGATTGGGGGGAGCTGTTTTTT.

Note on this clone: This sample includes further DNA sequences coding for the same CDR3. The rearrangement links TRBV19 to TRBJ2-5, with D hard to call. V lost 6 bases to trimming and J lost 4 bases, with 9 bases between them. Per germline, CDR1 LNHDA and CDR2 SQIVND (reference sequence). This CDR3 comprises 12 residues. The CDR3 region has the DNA TGTGCCAGTAGGCAGGCAGGAGAGACCCAGTACTTC. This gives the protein CASRQAGETQYF.

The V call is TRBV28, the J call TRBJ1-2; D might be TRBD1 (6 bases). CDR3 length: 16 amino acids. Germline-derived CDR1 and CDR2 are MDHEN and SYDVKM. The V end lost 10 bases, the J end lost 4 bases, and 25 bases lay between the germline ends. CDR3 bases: TGTGCCACCGAAATGGGGTATGGGGGGGGGCTCTATGGCTACACCTTC. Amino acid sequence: CATEMGYGGGLYGYTF.

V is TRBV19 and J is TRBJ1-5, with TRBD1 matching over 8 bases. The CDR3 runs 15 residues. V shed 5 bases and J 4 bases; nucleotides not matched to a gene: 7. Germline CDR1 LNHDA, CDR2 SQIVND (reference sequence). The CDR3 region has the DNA TGTGCCAGTAGTGTCTACAGGGGGTCGAATCAGCCCCAGCATTTT. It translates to CASSVYRGSNQPQHF.

The CDR3 region is CASSDQGYEQYF. The CDR3, as DNA: TGTGCCAGCAGTGATCAGGGGTACGAGCAGTACTTC. This chain links TRBV6-1 with TRBJ2-7; D possibly corresponds to TRBD1 (6 bases). V was trimmed by 3 bases and J by 4 bases, leaving 7 bases between them. CDR3 size: 12 residues. CDR1 MNHNS and CDR2 SASEGT come from the germline V gene.

CDR3 protein: CASSTGTSRGYTF. The CDR3 coding sequence is TGTGCCAGCAGTACCGGGACATCGCGGGGCTACACCTTC. The chain combines TRBV6-5 with TRBJ1-2; perhaps TRBD1 as D (6 bases). V was clipped by 5 bases and J by 8 bases, with 15 bases between them. The CDR3 consists of 13 residues. Germline CDR1 is MNHEY and CDR2 is SVGAGI.

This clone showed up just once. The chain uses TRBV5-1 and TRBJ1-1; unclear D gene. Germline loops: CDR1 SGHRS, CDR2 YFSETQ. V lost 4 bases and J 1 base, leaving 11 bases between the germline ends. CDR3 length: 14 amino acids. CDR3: CASSPVAGNTEAFF. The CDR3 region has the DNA TGCGCCAGCAGCCCGGTAGCGGGGAACACTGAAGCTTTCTTT.

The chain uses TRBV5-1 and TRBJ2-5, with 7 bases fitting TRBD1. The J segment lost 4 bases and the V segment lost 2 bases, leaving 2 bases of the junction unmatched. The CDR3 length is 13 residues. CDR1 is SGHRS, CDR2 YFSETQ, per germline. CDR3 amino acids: CASSLRTGETQYF. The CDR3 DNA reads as TGCGCCAGCAGCTTAAGGACAGGAGAGACCCAGTACTTC.

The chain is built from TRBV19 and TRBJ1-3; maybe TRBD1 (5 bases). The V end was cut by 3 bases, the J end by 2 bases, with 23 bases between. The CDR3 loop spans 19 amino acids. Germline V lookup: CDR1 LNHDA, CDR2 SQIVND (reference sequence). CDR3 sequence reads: CASSIQGLRYEEAGNTIYF. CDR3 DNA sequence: TGTGCCAGTAGTATTCAGGGACTCCGCTACGAGGAGGCTGGAAACACCATATATTTT. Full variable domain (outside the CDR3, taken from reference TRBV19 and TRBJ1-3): DGGITQSPKYLFRKEGQNVTLSCEQNLNHDAMYWYRQDPGQGLRLIYYSQIVNDFQKGDIAEGYSVSREKKESFPLTVTSAQKNPTAFYLCASSIQGLRYEEAGNTIYFGEGSWLTVV.

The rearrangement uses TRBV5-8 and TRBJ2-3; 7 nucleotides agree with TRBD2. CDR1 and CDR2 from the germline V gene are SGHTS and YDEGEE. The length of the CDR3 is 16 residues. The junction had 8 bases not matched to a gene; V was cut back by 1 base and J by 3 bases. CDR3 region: CASSLPFGGSTDTQYF. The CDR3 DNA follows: TGTGCCAGCAGCTTGCCTTTTGGCGGGAGTACAGATACGCAGTATTTT.

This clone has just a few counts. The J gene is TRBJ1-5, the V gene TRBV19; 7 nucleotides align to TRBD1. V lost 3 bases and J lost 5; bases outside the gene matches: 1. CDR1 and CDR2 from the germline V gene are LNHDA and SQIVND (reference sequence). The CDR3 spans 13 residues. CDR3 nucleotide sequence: TGTGCCAGTAGTATCGACAGGGATCAGCCCCAGCATTTT. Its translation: CASSIDRDQPQHF. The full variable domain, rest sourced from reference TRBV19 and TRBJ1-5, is DGGITQSPKYLFRKEGQNVTLSCEQNLNHDAMYWYRQDPGQGLRLIYYSQIVNDFQKGDIAEGYSVSREKKESFPLTVTSAQKNPTAFYLCASSIDRDQPQHFGDGTRLSIL.

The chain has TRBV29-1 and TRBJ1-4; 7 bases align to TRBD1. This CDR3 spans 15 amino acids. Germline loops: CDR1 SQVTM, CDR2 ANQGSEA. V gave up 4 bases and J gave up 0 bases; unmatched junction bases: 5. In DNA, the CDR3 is TGCAGCGTTGCCGGGACAGCTGCAACTAATGAAAAACTGTTTTTT. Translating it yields CSVAGTAATNEKLFF.

CDR3 in DNA: TGCGCCAGCAGCCAAACGGGACTAGCCTTCGTGACGGAGCTGTTTTTT. Translation: CASSQTGLAFVTELFF. The rearrangement joins TRBV4-1 to TRBJ2-2; TRBD2 agrees at 9 bases. The ends lost 2 bases at V and 10 bases at J; junction bases unmatched: 11. Germline V gene data show CDR1 as MGHRA and CDR2 as YSYEKL. The CDR3 has 16 residues.